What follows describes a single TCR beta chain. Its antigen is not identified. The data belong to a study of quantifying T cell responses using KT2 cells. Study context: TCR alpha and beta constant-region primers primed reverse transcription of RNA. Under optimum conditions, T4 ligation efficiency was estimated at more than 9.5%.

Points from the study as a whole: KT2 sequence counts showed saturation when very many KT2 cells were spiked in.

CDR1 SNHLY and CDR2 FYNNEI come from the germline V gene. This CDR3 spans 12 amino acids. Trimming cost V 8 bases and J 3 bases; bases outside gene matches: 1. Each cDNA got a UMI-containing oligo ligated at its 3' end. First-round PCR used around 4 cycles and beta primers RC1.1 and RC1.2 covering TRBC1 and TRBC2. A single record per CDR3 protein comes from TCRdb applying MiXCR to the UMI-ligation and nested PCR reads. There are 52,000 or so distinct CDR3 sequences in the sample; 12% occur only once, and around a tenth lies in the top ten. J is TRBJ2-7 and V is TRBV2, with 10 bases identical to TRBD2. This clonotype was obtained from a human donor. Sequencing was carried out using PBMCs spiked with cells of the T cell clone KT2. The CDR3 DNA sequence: TGTGCCAGCGCTAGCGGGGGCTACGAGCAGTACTTC. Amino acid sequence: CASASGGYEQYF.